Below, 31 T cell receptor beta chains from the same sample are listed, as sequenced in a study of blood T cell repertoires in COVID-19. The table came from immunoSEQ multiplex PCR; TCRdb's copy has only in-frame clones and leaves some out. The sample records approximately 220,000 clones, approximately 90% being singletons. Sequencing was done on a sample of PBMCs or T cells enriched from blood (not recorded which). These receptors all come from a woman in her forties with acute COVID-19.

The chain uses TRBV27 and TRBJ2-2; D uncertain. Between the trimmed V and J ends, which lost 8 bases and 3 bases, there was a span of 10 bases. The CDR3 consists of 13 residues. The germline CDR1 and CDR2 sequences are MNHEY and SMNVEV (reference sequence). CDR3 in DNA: TGTGCCAGCTCGCCAGTTTACACCGGGGAGCTGTTTTTT. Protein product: CASSPVYTGELFF.

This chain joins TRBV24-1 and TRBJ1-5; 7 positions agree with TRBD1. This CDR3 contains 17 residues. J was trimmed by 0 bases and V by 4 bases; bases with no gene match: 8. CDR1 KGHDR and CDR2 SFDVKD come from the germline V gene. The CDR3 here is CATSERTGVPSNQPQHF. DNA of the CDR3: TGTGCCACCAGTGAGCGAACAGGGGTTCCTAGCAATCAGCCCCAGCATTTT.

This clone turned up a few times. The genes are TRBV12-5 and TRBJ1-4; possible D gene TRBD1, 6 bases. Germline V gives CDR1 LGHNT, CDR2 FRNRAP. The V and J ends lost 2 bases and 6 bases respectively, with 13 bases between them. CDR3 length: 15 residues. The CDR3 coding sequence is TGTGCTAGTGGTTTGCGTTCTGGGGGCTATGAAAAACTGTTTTTT. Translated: CASGLRSGGYEKLFF.

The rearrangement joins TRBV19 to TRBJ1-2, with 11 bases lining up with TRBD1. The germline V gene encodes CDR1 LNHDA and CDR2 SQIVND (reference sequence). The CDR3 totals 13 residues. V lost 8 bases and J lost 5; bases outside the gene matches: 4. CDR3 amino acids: CASDGTGGYGYTF. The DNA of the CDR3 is TGTGCCAGTGACGGGACAGGGGGATATGGCTACACCTTC.

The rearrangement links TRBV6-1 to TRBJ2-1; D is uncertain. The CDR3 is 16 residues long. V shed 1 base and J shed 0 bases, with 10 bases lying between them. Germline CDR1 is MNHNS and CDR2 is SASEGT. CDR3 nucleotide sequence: TGTGCCAGCAGTGAAGTGCCGCAGGACTCCTACAATGAGCAGTTCTTC. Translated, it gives CASSEVPQDSYNEQFF.

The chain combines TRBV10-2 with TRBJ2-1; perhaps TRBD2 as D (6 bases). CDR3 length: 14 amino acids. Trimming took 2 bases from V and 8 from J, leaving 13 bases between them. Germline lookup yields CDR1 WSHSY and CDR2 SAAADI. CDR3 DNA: TGCGCCAGCAGTGAGACATATTCTAGCGATGAGCAGTTCTTC. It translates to CASSETYSSDEQFF.

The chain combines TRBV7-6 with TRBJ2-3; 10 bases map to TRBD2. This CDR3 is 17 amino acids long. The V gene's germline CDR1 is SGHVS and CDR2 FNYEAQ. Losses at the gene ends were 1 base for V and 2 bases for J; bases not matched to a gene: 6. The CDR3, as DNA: TGTGCCAGCAGCTTAGTCGGTCTAGCGGGGGCCACAGATACGCAGTATTTT. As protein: CASSLVGLAGATDTQYF.

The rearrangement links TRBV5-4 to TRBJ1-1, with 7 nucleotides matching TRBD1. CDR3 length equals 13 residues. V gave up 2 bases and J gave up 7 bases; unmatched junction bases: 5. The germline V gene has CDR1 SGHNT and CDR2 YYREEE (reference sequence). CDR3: CASSLNRDSEAFF. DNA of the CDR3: TGTGCCAGCAGCTTAAACCGGGACAGTGAAGCTTTCTTT.

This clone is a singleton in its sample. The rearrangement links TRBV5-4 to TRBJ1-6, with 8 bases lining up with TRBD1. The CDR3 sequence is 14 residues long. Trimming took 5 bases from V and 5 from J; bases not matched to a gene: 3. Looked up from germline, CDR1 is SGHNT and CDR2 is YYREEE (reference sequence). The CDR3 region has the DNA TGTGCCAGCAGAGGACAGGGAGATAATTCACCCCTCCACTTT. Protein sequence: CASRGQGDNSPLHF.

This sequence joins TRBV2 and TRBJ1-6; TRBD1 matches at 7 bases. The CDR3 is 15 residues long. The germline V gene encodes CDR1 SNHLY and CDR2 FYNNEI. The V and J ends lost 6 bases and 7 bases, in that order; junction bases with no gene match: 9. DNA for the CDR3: TGTGCCAGCAGAGAGCCGGGACAGCAGAATTCACCCCTCCACTTT. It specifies CASREPGQQNSPLHF.

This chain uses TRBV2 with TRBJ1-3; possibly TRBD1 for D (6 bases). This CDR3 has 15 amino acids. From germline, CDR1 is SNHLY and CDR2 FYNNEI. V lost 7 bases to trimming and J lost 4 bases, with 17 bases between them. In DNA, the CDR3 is TGTGCCAGCATTGACGGGACAACCTCCGGAAACACCATATATTTT. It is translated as CASIDGTTSGNTIYF.

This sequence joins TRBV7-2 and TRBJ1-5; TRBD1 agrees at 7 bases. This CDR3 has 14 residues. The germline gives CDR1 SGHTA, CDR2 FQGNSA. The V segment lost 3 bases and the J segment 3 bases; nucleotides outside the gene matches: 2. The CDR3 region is CASSLGQNNQPQHF. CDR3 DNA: TGTGCCAGCAGCTTGGGACAGAACAATCAGCCCCAGCATTTT. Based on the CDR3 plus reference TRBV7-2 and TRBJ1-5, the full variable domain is GAGVSQSPSNKVTEKGKDVELRCDPISGHTALYWYRQSLGQGLEFLIYFQGNSAPDKSGLPSDRFSAERTGGSVSTLTIQRTQQEDSAVYLCASSLGQNNQPQHFGDGTRLSIL.

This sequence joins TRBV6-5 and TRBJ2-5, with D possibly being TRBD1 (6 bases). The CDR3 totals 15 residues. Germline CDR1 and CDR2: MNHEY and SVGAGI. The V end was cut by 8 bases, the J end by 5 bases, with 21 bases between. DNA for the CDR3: TGTGCCAGCGGGCTCAGAACAGGGTTTGGGGAGACCCAGTACTTC. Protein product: CASGLRTGFGETQYF.

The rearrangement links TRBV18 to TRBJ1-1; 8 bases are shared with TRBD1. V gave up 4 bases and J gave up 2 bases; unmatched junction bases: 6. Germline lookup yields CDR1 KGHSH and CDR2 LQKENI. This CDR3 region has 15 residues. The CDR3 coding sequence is TGTGCCAGCTCACTGGACAGGGATCAAAACACTGAAGCTTTCTTT. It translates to CASSLDRDQNTEAFF.

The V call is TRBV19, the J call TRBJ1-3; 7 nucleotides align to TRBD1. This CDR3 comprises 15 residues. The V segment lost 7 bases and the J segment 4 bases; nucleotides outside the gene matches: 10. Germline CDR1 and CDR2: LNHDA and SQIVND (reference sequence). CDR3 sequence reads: CASTTGQAPGNTIYF. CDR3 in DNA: TGTGCCAGTACCACAGGACAGGCCCCAGGAAACACCATATATTTT.

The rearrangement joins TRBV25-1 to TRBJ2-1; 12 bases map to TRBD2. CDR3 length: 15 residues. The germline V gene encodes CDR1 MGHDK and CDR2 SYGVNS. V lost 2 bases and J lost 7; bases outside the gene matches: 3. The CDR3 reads CASSEPSGGGNEQFF. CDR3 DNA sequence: TGTGCCAGCAGTGAACCTAGCGGGGGGGGAAATGAGCAGTTCTTC.

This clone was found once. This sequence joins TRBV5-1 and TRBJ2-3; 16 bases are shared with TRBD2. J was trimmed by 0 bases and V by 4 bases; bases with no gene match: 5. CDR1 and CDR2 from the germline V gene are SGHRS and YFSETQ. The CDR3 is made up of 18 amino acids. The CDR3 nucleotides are TGCGCCAGCAGCCAGGGACTAGCGGGGGGGCGGAGCACAGATACGCAGTATTTT. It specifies CASSQGLAGGRSTDTQYF.

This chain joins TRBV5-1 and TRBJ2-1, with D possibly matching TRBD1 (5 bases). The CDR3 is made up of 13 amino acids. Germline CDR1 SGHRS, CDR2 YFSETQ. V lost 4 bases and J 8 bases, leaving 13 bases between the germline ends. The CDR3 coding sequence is TGCGCCAGCAGCACCTCAGGGTCCTATGAGCAGTTCTTC. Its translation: CASSTSGSYEQFF.

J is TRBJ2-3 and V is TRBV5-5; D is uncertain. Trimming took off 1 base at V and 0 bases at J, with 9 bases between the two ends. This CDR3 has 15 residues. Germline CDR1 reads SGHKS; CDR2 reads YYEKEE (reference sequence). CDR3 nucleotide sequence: TGTGCCAGCAGCTTGTGGGCAGCCAGCACAGATACGCAGTATTTT. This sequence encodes CASSLWAASTDTQYF.

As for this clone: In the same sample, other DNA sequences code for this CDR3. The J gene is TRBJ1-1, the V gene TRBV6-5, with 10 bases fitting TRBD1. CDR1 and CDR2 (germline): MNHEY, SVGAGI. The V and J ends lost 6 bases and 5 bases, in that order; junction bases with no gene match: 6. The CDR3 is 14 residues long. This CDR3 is CASSRDRGGTEAFF. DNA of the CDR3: TGTGCCAGCAGCCGGGACAGGGGAGGAACTGAAGCTTTCTTT.

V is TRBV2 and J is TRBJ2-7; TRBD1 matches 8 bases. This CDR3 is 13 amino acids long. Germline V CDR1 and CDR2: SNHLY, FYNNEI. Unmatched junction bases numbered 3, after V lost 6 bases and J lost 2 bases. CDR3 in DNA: TGTGCCAGCAGAGGACAGGGCCCCTACGAGCAGTACGTC. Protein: CASRGQGPYEQYV.

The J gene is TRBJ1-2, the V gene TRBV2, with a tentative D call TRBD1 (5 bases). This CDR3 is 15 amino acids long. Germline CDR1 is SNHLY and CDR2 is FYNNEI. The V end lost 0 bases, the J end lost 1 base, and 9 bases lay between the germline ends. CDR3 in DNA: TGTGCCAGCAGTGAAGCGCTTGACAGTAACTATGGCTACACCTTC. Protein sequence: CASSEALDSNYGYTF.

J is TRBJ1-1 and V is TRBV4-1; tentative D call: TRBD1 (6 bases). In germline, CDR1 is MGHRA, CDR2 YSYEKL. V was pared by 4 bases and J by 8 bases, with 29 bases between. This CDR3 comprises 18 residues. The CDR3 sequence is CASSLTAGTWRVSWEAFF. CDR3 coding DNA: TGCGCCAGCAGCCTCACAGCCGGGACATGGCGAGTATCATGGGAAGCTTTCTTT.

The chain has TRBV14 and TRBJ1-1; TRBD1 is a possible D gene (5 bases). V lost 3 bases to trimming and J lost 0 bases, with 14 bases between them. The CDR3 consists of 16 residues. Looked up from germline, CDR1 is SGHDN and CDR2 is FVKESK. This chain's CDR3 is CASSQFHRNLNTEAFF. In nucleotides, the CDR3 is TGTGCCAGCAGCCAGTTCCACAGGAATTTGAACACTGAAGCTTTCTTT.

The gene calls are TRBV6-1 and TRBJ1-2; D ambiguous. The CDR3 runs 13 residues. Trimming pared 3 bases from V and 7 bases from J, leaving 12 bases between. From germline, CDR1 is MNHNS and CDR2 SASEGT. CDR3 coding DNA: TGTGCCAGCAGTGATTATGTCCGTTCTGGCTACACCTTC. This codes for CASSDYVRSGYTF.

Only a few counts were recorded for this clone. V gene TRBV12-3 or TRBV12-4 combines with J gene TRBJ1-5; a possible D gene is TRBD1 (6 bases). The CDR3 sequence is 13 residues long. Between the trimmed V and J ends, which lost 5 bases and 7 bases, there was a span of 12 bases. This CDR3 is CASSTGFQQPQHF. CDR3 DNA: TGTGCCAGCAGTACAGGGTTTCAACAGCCCCAGCATTTT.

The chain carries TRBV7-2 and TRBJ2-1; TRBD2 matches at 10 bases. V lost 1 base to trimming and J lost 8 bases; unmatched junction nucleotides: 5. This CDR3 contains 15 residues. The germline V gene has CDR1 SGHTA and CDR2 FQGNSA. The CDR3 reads CASSLDSGGADEQFF. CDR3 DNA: TGTGCCAGCAGCTTAGACAGCGGGGGGGCCGATGAGCAGTTCTTC.

The CDR3 bases are TGTGCCAGTAGTCTCCGGGGGGGAGGAGGGGAGACCCAGTACTTC. This sequence encodes CASSLRGGGGETQYF. The chain recombines TRBV19 with TRBJ2-5; 8 bases are shared with TRBD2. The length of the CDR3 is 15 residues. V was pared by 5 bases and J by 5 bases, with 10 bases of the junction left unmatched. The germline V gene encodes CDR1 LNHDA and CDR2 SQIVND (reference sequence).

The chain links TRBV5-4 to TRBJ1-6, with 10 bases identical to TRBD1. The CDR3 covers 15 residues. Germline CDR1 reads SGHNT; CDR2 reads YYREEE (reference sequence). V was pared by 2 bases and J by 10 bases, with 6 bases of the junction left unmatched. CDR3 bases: TGTGCCAGCAGCTTAGGACAGGGGGGTTTGTCACCCCTCCACTTT. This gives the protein CASSLGQGGLSPLHF.

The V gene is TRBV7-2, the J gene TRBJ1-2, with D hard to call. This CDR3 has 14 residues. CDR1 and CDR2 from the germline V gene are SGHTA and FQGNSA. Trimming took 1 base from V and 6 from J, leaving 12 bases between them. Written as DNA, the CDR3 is TGTGCCAGCAGCTTAGATGTTTATGGAGATGGCTACACCTTC. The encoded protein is CASSLDVYGDGYTF.

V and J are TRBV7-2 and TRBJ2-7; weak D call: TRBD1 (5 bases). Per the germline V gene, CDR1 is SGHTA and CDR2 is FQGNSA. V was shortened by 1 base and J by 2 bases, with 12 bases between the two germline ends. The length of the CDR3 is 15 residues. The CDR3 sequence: CASSLGAGQTYEQYF. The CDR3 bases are TGTGCCAGCAGCTTAGGCGCCGGACAAACCTACGAGCAGTACTTC. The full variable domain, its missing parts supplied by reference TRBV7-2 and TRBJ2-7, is GAGVSQSPSNKVTEKGKDVELRCDPISGHTALYWYRQSLGQGLEFLIYFQGNSAPDKSGLPSDRFSAERTGGSVSTLTIQRTQQEDSAVYLCASSLGAGQTYEQYFGPGTRLTVT.